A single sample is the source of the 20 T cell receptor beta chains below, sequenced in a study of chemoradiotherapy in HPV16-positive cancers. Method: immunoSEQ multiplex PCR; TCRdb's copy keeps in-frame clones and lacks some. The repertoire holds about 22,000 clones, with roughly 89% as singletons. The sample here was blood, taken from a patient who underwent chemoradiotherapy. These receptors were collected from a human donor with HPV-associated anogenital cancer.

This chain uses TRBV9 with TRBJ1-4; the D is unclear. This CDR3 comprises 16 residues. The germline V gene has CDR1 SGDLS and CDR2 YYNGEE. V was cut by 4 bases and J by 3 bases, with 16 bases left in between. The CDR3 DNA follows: TGTGCCAGCAGCCTAGGAACGGAAATAGCTAATGAAAAACTGTTTTTT. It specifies CASSLGTEIANEKLFF.

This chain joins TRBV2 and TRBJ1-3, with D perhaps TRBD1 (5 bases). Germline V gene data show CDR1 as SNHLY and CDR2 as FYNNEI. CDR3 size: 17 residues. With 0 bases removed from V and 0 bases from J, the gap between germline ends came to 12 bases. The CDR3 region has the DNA TGTGCCAGCAGTGAAGCGCGTAGGGGAAGCTCTGGAAACACCATATATTTT. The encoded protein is CASSEARRGSSGNTIYF.

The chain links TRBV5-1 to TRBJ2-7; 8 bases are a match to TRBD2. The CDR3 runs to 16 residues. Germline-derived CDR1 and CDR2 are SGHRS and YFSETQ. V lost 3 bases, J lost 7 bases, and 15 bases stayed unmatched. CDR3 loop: CASSSYSGGASGEQYF. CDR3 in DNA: TGCGCCAGCAGCTCGTACTCGGGGGGGGCTTCGGGGGAGCAGTACTTC.

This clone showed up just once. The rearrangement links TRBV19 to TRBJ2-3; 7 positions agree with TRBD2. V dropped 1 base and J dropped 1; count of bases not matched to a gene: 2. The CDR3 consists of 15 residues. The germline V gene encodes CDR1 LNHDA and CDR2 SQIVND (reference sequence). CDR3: CASSIAAGGTDTQYF. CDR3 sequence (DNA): TGTGCCAGTAGTATAGCGGCGGGAGGCACAGATACGCAGTATTTT.

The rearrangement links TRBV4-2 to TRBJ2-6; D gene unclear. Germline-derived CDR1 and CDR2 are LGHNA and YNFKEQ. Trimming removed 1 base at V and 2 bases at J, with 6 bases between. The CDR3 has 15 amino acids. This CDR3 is CASSQGGTGANVLTF. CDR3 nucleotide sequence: TGTGCCAGCAGCCAAGGAGGTACTGGGGCCAACGTCCTGACTTTC.

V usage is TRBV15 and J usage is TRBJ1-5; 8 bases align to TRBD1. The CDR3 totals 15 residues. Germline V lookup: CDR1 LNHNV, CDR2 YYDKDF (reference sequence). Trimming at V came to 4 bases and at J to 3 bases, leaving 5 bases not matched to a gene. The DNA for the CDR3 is TGTGCCACCAGCATGGACAGGGTCAACAATCAGCCCCAGCATTTT. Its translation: CATSMDRVNNQPQHF. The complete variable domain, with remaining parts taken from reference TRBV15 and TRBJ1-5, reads DAMVIQNPRYQVTQFGKPVTLSCSQTLNHNVMYWYQQKSSQAPKLLFHYYDKDFNNEADTPDNFQSRRPNTSFCFLDIRSPGLGDTAMYLCATSMDRVNNQPQHFGDGTRLSIL.

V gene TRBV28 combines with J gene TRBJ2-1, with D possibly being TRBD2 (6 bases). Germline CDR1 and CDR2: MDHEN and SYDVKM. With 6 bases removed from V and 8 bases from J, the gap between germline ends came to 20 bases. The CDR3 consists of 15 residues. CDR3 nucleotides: TGTGCCAGCAGCTTACCAGGGAGGTCGTTGGATGAGCAGTTCTTC. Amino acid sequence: CASSLPGRSLDEQFF.

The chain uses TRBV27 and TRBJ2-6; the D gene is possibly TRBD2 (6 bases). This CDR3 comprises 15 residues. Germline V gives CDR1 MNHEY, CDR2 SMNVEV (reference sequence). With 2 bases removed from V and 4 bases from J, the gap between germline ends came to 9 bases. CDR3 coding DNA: TGTGCCAGCAGTTTAGGAGGGGCCGGGGCCAACGTCCTGACTTTC. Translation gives CASSLGGAGANVLTF. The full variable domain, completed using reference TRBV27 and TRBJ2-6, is EAQVTQNPRYLITVTGKKLTVTCSQNMNHEYMSWYRQDPGLGLRQIYYSMNVEVTDKGDVPEGYKVSRKEKRNFPLILESPSPNQTSLYFCASSLGGAGANVLTFGAGSRLTVL.

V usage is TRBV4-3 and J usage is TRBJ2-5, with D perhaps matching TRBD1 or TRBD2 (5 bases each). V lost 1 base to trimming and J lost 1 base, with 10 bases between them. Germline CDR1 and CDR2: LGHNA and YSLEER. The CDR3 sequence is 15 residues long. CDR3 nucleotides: TGCGCCAGCAGCCAAGGACAGCGGAGCCAAGAGACCCAGTACTTC. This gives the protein CASSQGQRSQETQYF.

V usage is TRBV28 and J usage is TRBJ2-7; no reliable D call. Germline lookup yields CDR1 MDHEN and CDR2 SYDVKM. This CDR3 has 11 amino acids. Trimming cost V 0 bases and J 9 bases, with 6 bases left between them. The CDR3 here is CASSLWDGQYF. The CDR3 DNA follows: TGTGCCAGCAGTTTATGGGACGGGCAGTACTTC.

CDR3 sequence reads: CASSVAVDRVAEQYF. In DNA, the CDR3 is TGTGCCAGCAGCGTAGCAGTAGACAGGGTAGCCGAGCAGTACTTC. V gene TRBV9 combines with J gene TRBJ2-7, with 7 bases identical to TRBD1. CDR1 and CDR2 from the germline V gene are SGDLS and YYNGEE. The J segment lost 6 bases and the V segment lost 0 bases, leaving 9 bases of the junction unmatched. The CDR3 extends over 15 amino acids.

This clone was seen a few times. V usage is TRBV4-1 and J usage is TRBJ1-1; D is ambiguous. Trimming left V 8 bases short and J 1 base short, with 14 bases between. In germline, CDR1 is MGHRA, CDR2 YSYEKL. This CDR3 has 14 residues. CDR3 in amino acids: CASARSRWNTEAFF. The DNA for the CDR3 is TGCGCCAGCGCCAGATCGCGATGGAACACTGAAGCTTTCTTT.

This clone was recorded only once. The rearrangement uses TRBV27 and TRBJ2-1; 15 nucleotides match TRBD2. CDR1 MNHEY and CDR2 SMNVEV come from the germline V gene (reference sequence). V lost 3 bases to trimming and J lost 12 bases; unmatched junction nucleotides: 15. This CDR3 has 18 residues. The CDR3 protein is CASSFGTSGRTPPRAQFF. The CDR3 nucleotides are TGTGCCAGCAGTTTTGGGACTAGCGGGAGGACTCCCCCCCGGGCGCAGTTCTTC.

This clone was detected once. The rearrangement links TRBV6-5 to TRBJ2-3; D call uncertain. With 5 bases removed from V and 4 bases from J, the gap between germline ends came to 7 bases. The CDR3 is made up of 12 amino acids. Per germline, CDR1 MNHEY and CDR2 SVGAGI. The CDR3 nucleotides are TGTGCCAGCAGTGAGGATTCAGATACGCAGTATTTT. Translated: CASSEDSDTQYF.

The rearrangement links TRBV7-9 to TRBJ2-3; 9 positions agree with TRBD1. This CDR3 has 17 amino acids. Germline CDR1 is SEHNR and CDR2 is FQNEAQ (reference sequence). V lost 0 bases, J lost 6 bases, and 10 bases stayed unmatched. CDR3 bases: TGTGCCAGCAGCTTAGCGCTCGGCAGGACAGGGGCGGATACGCAGTATTTT. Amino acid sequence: CASSLALGRTGADTQYF.

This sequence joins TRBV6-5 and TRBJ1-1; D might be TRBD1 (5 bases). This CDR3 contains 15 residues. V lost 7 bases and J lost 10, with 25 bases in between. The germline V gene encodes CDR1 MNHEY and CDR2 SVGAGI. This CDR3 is CASTRDGAAGKGAFF. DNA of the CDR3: TGTGCCAGCACTCGTGATGGGGCGGCCGGCAAAGGAGCTTTCTTT.

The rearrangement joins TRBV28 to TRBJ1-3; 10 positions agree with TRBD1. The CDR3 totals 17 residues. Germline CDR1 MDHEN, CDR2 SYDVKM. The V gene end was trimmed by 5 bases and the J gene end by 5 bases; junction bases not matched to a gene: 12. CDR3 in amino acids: CASSLPGQGLSRNTIYF. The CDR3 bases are TGTGCCAGCAGTCTCCCGGGACAGGGGTTGTCTAGAAACACCATATATTTT.

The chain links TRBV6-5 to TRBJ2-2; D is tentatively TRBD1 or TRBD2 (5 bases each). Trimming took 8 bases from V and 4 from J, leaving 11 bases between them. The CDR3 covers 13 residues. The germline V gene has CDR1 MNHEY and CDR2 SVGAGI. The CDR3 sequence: CASRDLVTGELFF. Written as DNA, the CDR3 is TGTGCCAGCCGGGACCTCGTCACCGGGGAGCTGTTTTTT.

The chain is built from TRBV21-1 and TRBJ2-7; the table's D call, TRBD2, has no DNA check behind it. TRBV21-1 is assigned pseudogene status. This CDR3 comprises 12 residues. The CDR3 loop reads CASNPGENEQYF. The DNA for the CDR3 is TGTGCCAGCAATCCCGGGGAGAACGAGCAGTACTTC.

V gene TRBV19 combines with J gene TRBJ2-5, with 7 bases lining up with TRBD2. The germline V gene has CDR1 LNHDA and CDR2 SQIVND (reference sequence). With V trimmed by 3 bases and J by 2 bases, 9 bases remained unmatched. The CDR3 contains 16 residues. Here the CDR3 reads CASSIYLAAGQETQYF. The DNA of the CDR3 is TGTGCCAGTAGTATCTACCTAGCGGCGGGGCAAGAGACCCAGTACTTC.